These T cell receptor beta chains were read from a single sample in a study of T-cell reconstitution after alpha-beta-depleted transplantation in children. TCRdb re-derived calls from the PCR reads in MiXCR, one entry per CDR3 protein. The sample shows about 480,000 distinct CDR3 sequences, around an eighth of them seen only once. Sequenced here: PBMCs from the stem cell graft donor, sampled from the stem cell graft. The receptor set was obtained from a human donor who donated a stem cell graft to a child with combined immunodeficiency. CDR3s include the opening cysteine and the closing phenylalanine or tryptophan. A D gene is named only where the DNA matches it firmly. Only some rows state a clone size, as once, few, many or a class for expanded clones.

TGTGCCAGCAACGACGGACCCAATCAGCCCCAGCATTTT,CASNDGPNQPQHF,13,TRBV7-6,TRBJ1-5,NA,NA
TGTGCCAGCAGCGGGACTTTAAACTCCTACAATGAGCAGTTCTTC,CASSGTLNSYNEQFF,15,TRBV7-3,TRBJ2-1,NA,NA
TGCAGCGTTACCCCGTGGGACAGGACGGGCTACACCTTC,CSVTPWDRTGYTF,13,TRBV29-1,TRBJ1-2,NA,TRBD1
TGTGCTAGCAGCTTATTGATAGGGAATGAGCAGTTCTTC,CASSLLIGNEQFF,13,TRBV7-7,TRBJ2-1,few,NA
TGTGCCAGCTCACCAGGAAGCGGGAGAGGTTCCTACGAGCAGTACTTC,CASSPGSGRGSYEQYF,16,TRBV18,TRBJ2-7,few,TRBD2
TGTGCCAGCAGTCCCAGGAGAGCAGGGGTGAACAATCAGCCCCAGCATTTT,CASSPRRAGVNNQPQHF,17,TRBV12-3/TRBV12-4,TRBJ1-5,few,NA
TGTGCCAGCAGCTTAGGGGCTAGCGGGAGGGCCATGGAGCAGTTCTTC,CASSLGASGRAMEQFF,16,TRBV7-2,TRBJ2-1,few,TRBD2
TGTGCCACCAGCAGAGATCGAGCGGGAGGGCTCTACGAGCAGTACTTC,CATSRDRAGGLYEQYF,16,TRBV15,TRBJ2-7,few,TRBD2
TGTGCCAGCAGCTCTCCAAGGGACATCAACAATGGGGAGCAGTACTTC,CASSSPRDINNGEQYF,16,TRBV5-6,TRBJ2-7,few,NA
TGTGCCAGCAGCCAGGGCGGAGCAGGGTGGAATGAGCAGTTCTTC,CASSQGGAGWNEQFF,15,TRBV7-2,TRBJ2-1,many,NA
TGTGCCAGCATTCTAGTGACAGGAACCTCGGAAGAGACCCAGTACTTC,CASILVTGTSEETQYF,16,TRBV12-3/TRBV12-4,TRBJ2-5,NA,NA
TGCGCCAGCAGCTTGGTACTAGCGGGTAACAATGAGCAGTTCTTC,CASSLVLAGNNEQFF,15,TRBV5-1,TRBJ2-1,NA,TRBD2
TGTGCCAGCAGTTACCCTCCCCGGGGGAAAGTATCCGGGGAGCTGTTTTTT,CASSYPPRGKVSGELFF,17,TRBV6-5,TRBJ2-2,few,NA
TGCAGTGCCCTCTTTCCCACCCGGGACTCAAATTTC,CSALFPTRDSNF,12,TRBV20-1,TRBJ2-7,many,NA